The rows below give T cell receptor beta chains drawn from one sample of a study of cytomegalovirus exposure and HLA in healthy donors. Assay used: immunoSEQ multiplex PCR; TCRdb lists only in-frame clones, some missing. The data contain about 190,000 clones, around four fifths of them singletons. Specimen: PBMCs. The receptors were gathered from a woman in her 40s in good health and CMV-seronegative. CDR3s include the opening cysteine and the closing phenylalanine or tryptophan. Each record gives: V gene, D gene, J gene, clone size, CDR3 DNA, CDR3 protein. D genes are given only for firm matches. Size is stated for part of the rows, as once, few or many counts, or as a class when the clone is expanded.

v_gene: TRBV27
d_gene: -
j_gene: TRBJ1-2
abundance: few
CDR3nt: TGTGCCAGCAGGGTGCAGGGGAATGGCTACACCTTC
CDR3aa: CASRVQGNGYTF

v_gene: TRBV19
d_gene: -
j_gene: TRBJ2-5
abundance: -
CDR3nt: TGTGCCAGTAGTATGCGGGGAGAGACCCAGTACTTC
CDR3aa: CASSMRGETQYF

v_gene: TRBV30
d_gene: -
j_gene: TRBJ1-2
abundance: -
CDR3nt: TGTGCCTGGAGTTCTGTCGGGGGGGTTGCAAGAGGCTACACCTTC
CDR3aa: CAWSSVGGVARGYTF

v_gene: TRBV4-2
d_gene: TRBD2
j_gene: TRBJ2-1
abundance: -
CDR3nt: TGTGCCAGCAGCCAAGATAATAGCGGGAGGGCCTACAATGAGCAGTTCTTC
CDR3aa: CASSQDNSGRAYNEQFF

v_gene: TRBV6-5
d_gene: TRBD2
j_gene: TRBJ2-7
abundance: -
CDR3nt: TGTGCCAGCAAAAACGGGTGGCGGGAGACCTACGAGCAGTACTTC
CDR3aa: CASKNGWRETYEQYF

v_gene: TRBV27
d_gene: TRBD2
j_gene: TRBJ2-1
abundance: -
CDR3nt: TGTGCCAGCAGTTTTCTTAGGACTAGCGGCTCCGGCGATGAGCAGTTCTTC
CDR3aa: CASSFLRTSGSGDEQFF

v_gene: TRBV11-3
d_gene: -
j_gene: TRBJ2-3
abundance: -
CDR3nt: TGTGCCAGCAGCTTAGATCCGGGGTTCTTCACAGATACGCAGTATTTT
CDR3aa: CASSLDPGFFTDTQYF

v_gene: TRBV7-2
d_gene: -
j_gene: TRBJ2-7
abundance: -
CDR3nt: TGTGCCAGCACCCCATACTCGACCGGGGGGCAGTACTTC
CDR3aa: CASTPYSTGGQYF

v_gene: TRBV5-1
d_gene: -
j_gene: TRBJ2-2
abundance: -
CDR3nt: TGCGCCACCTCCCCGAGGGGGGGAACAGGCGGGGAGCTGTTTTTT
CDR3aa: CATSPRGGTGGELFF

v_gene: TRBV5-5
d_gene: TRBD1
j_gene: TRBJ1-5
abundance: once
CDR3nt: TGTGCCAGCAGCATCGGACAGGGAAGGGGCAATCAGCCCCAGCATTTT
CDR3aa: CASSIGQGRGNQPQHF

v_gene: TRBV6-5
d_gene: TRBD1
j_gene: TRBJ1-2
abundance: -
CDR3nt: TGTGCCAGCAGCAGGGACAGGGGGCTCTTTGGCTACACCTTC
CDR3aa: CASSRDRGLFGYTF

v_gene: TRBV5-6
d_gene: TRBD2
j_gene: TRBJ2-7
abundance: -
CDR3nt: TGTGCCAGCAGCCCTCGGGGGGGCTTTTCCTCCTACGAGCAGTACTTC
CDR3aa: CASSPRGGFSSYEQYF

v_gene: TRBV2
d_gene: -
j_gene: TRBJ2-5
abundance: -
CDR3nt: TGTGCCAGCAGTGTATGGTCCGGAGAGACCCAGTACTTC
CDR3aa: CASSVWSGETQYF

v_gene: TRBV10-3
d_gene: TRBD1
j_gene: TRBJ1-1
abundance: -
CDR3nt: TGTGCCATCAACCCCGGGACAGGGTGGAACACTGAAGCTTTCTTT
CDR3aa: CAINPGTGWNTEAFF

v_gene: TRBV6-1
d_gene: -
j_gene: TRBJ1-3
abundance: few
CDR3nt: TGTGCCAGCAGGGAACAGGGCAACTCTGGAAACACCATATATTTT
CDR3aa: CASREQGNSGNTIYF

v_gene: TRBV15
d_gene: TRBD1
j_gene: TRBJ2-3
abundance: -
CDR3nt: TGTGCCACCAGCAGAGTCCAGGGGGACGCTACGCAGTATTTT
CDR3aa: CATSRVQGDATQYF

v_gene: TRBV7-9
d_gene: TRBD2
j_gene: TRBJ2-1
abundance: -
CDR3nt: TGTGCCAGCAGCTTATATGGGAGGGCCACTGACAATGAGCAGTTCTTC
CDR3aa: CASSLYGRATDNEQFF

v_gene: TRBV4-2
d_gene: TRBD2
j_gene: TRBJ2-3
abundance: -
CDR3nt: TGTGCCAGCAGCCAAGGCGGTTCTAGCGGTAGCACAGATACGCAGTATTTT
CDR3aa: CASSQGGSSGSTDTQYF

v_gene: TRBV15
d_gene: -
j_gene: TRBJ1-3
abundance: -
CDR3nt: TGTGCCACCAGCGGTACCTCGGGATTCGGAAACACCATATATTTT
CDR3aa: CATSGTSGFGNTIYF

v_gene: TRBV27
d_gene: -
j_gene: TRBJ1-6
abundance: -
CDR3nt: TGTGCCAGCAGTCCTATTAGGGGGAATTCACCCCTCCACTTT
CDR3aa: CASSPIRGNSPLHF

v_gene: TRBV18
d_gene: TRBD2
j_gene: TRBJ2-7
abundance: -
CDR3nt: TGTGCCAGTTCACGGACCAGCGGGAGGGTAGACGAGCAGTACTTC
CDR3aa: CASSRTSGRVDEQYF

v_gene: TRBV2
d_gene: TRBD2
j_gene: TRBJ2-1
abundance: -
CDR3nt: TGTGCCAGCGGGGGGGAGCGGGAGGGTCGGAATGAGCAGTTCTTC
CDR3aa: CASGGEREGRNEQFF

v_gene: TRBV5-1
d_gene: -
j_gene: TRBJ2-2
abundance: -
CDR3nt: TGCGCCAGCAGCTTACCGGGAGTGGATACCGGGGAGCTGTTTTTT
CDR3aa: CASSLPGVDTGELFF

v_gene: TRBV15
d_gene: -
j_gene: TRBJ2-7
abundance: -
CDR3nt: TGTGCCACCAGCAGAGATTTGCCTAGCTCCTACGAGCAGTACTTC
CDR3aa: CATSRDLPSSYEQYF

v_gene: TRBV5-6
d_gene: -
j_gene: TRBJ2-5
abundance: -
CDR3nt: TGTGCCAGCAGTCTCTACAGGGCGGACCAAGAGACCCAGTACTTC
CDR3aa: CASSLYRADQETQYF

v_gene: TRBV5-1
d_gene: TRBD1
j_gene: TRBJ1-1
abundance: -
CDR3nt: TGTGCCAGCAGTAAGACAGGGTCCACTGAAGCTTTCTTT
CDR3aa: CASSKTGSTEAFF

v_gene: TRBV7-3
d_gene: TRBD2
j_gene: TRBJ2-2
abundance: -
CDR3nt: TGTGCCAGCAGCAAAACTAGCGGGAGGGCCGTGGGGACCGGGGAGCTGTTTTTT
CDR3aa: CASSKTSGRAVGTGELFF

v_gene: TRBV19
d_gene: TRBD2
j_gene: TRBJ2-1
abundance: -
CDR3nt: TGTGCCAGTAGTACGGGGACTAGCGGCCGCCGTGAGCAGTTCTTC
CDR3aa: CASSTGTSGRREQFF

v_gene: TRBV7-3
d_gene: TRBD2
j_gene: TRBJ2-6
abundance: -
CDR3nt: TGTGCCAGCAGCGCGGGGGGGACTAGAACTGGGGCCAACGTCCTGACTTTC
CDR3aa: CASSAGGTRTGANVLTF

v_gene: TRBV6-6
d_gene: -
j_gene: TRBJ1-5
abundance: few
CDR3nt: TGTGCCAGCAGTTACTCGACGGAGGCGGGTCAGCCCCAGCATTTT
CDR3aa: CASSYSTEAGQPQHF

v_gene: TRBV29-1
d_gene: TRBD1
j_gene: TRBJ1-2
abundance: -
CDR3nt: TGCAGCGTTAGGGGAACAGGGGGTGGCTACACCTTC
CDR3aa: CSVRGTGGGYTF

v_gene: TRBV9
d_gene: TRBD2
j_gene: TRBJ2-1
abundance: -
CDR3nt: TGTGCCAGCAGCGCCGATCTCGGACTAGCATCTGTCACCGAGCAGTTCTTC
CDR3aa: CASSADLGLASVTEQFF

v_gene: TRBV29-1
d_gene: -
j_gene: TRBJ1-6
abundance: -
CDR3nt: TGCAGCGTTGGGGGCGGCTCGACAGGTAGAAATTCACCCCTCCACTTT
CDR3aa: CSVGGGSTGRNSPLHF

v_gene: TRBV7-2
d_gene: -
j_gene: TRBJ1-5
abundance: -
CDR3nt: TGTGCCAGCAGCTGGGCAAGATCCTCACCCCAGCATTTT
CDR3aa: CASSWARSSPQHF